The entry that follows covers one TCR beta chain sequence. Its target is not known. CDR1 and CDR2 from the germline V gene are MRHNA and SNTAGT. The CDR3 runs to 14 residues. The germline V and J ends were trimmed by 6 bases and 7 bases, with 13 bases remaining between them. These data belong to a study of T cell repertoires in ileal Crohn's disease. Study summary: Approximately 35% were active smokers at surgery; median disease duration was roughly 8 years. Surgery for a complication: stricturing in approximately 60%, penetrating in roughly 40%. The study, taken as a whole, reports: All patients with clonality above 26.8% had endoscopic recurrence.

Eligibility required adulthood, ileal or ileocolonic Crohn's disease and indicated ileocolonic resection. Clones were read by immunoSEQ multiplex PCR, and TCRdb kept only the in-frame ones, dropping some. Here the sample spans approximately 4,000 clones, roughly four fifths being singletons. The sequenced sample was ileal tissue. The receptor was isolated from an adult with Crohn's disease. This chain uses TRBV6-4 with TRBJ1-6, with a tentative D call TRBD1 (5 bases). This CDR3 is CASSLQASNSPLHF. CDR3 DNA sequence: TGTGCCAGCAGCCTACAGGCTTCGAATTCACCCCTCCACTTT.